Following are 17 T cell receptor beta chains from one sample sequenced in a study of blood T cell repertoires in COVID-19. Sequencing was performed with immunoSEQ multiplex PCR; in TCRdb, only in-frame clones are kept and a portion is missing. The sample has around 56,000 clones, 75% to 95% seen once. The specimen sequenced was peripheral blood. Every receptor here comes from a man at least 80 years old with acute or convalescent COVID-19.

The rearrangement uses TRBV7-8 and TRBJ2-7, with TRBD2 as a possible D gene (6 bases). The CDR3 loop spans 13 amino acids. Germline V gene sequence: CDR1 SGHVS, CDR2 FQNEAQ. V was clipped by 1 base and J by 9 bases, with 13 bases between them. DNA for the CDR3: TGTGCCAGCAGCTTAGAAGGCCGGGACTTGCAGTACTTC. This encodes CASSLEGRDLQYF.

The rearrangement links TRBV9 to TRBJ2-1; weak D call: TRBD1 (5 bases). Germline values: CDR1 SGDLS, CDR2 YYNGEE. CDR3 length equals 13 residues. Trimming stripped 4 bases from V and 7 bases from J, with 12 bases between. CDR3 sequence reads: CASSSDAGNEQFF. CDR3 nucleotide sequence: TGTGCCAGCAGCTCCGATGCAGGGAATGAGCAGTTCTTC. The whole variable domain, filled in from reference TRBV9 and TRBJ2-1, reads DSGVTQTPKHLITATGQRVTLRCSPRSGDLSVYWYQQSLDQGLQFLIQYYNGEERAKGNILERFSAQQFPDLHSELNLSSLELGDSALYFCASSSDAGNEQFFGPGTRLTVL.

This chain links TRBV18 with TRBJ2-6, with a weak D call TRBD2 (6 bases). The CDR3 length is 17 residues. V lost 8 bases to trimming and J lost 2 bases, with 19 bases between them. The germline V gene has CDR1 KGHSH and CDR2 LQKENI. CDR3 in amino acids: CASKPQVRGTGANVLTF. Here the CDR3 DNA reads TGTGCCAGCAAGCCCCAGGTCCGCGGGACTGGGGCCAACGTCCTGACTTTC.

This rearrangement joins TRBV11-2 to TRBJ2-2, with 7 bases identical to TRBD1. V was clipped by 4 bases and J by 1 base; unmatched bases: 6. The germline CDR1 and CDR2 sequences are SGHAT and FQNNGV. The CDR3 covers 16 residues. The CDR3 spells CASSWRTGRNTGELFF. The CDR3 bases are TGTGCCAGCAGCTGGCGGACAGGCCGGAACACCGGGGAGCTGTTTTTT.

The J gene is TRBJ2-5, the V gene TRBV7-7; D may be TRBD1 (5 bases). Germline CDR1 and CDR2: SSHAT and FNYEAQ (reference sequence). V was trimmed by 2 bases and J by 1 base, leaving 11 bases between them. This CDR3 spans 15 amino acids. CDR3 DNA sequence: TGTGCCAGCAGCTTAAATGGGGCAGTCCAAGAGACCCAGTACTTC. This gives the protein CASSLNGAVQETQYF.

The V call is TRBV29-1, the J call TRBJ2-7, with D possibly being TRBD2 (6 bases). Germline V gives CDR1 SQVTM, CDR2 ANQGSEA. V lost 3 bases to trimming and J lost 13 bases, with 16 bases between them. This CDR3 contains 11 residues. The CDR3, as DNA: TGCAGCGTTGAGGAGGGACGGACTCGATACTTC. Its protein is CSVEEGRTRYF.

The V gene is TRBV10-3, the J gene TRBJ1-1, with TRBD1 matching 7 bases. The CDR3 has 14 residues. CDR1 is ENHRY and CDR2 is SYGVKD in the germline V gene. V lost 6 bases and J lost 1; bases outside the gene matches: 5. CDR3 amino acids: CAISVGGPNTEAFF. In DNA, the CDR3 is TGTGCCATCAGCGTAGGGGGCCCGAACACTGAAGCTTTCTTT.

This chain uses TRBV5-4 with TRBJ2-2, with 8 positions matching TRBD2. CDR1 is SGHNT, CDR2 YYREEE, per germline (reference sequence). This CDR3 is 15 amino acids long. The V gene end was trimmed by 2 bases and the J gene end by 2 bases; junction bases not matched to a gene: 2. The CDR3 spells CASSFGLANTGELFF. CDR3 nucleotide sequence: TGTGCCAGCAGCTTCGGACTAGCCAACACCGGGGAGCTGTTTTTT.

The chain combines TRBV5-1 with TRBJ2-2; D is possibly TRBD2 (6 bases). In germline, CDR1 is SGHRS, CDR2 YFSETQ. Trimming removed 1 base at V and 4 bases at J, with 8 bases between. CDR3 size: 14 residues. The chain's CDR3 is CASSLPSVTGELFF. CDR3 nucleotide sequence: TGCGCCAGCAGCTTGCCTAGCGTCACCGGGGAGCTGTTTTTT.

CDR3 region: CASSPGGEQYF. The CDR3, as DNA: TGTGCCAGCTCCCCCGGAGGCGAGCAGTACTTC. This chain uses TRBV6-5 with TRBJ2-7, with a weak D call TRBD2 (5 bases). Germline values: CDR1 MNHEY, CDR2 SVGAGI. The CDR3 contains 11 residues. V lost 8 bases and J lost 6, with 11 bases in between.

This sequence joins TRBV7-9 and TRBJ2-1, with D maybe TRBD1 (6 bases). Trimming left V 2 bases short and J 7 bases short, with 6 bases between. The germline V gene has CDR1 SEHNR and CDR2 FQNEAQ (reference sequence). There are 12 residues in the CDR3. The DNA for the CDR3 is TGTGCCAGCAGCTTACAGGGGAATGAGCAGTTCTTC. Translating it yields CASSLQGNEQFF. The full variable domain, with the rest looked up from reference TRBV7-9 and TRBJ2-1, is DTGVSQNPRHKITKRGQNVTFRCDPISEHNRLYWYRQTLGQGPEFLTYFQNEAQLEKSRLLSDRFSAERPKGSFSTLEIQRTEQGDSAMYLCASSLQGNEQFFGPGTRLTVL.

The chain links TRBV5-1 to TRBJ2-2, with 8 positions matching TRBD1. V lost 3 bases, J lost 9 bases, and 10 bases stayed unmatched. Germline V lookup: CDR1 SGHRS, CDR2 YFSETQ. The CDR3 consists of 15 residues. CDR3 DNA: TGCGCCAGCAGCTCCGGGACAGGCAAAACGTGGGAGCTGTTTTTT. It specifies CASSSGTGKTWELFF.

As regards this clone: Other DNA sequences in this specimen translate into the identical CDR3. The genes are TRBV7-2 and TRBJ2-5; TRBD1 matches 8 bases. Germline CDR1 SGHTA, CDR2 FQGNSA. This CDR3 comprises 13 residues. J gave up 2 bases and V 6 bases, and 2 bases lay outside the gene matches. This chain's CDR3 is CASSRDRQETQYF. The CDR3 bases are TGTGCCAGCAGTCGGGACAGGCAAGAGACCCAGTACTTC.

The rearrangement uses TRBV28 and TRBJ2-4, with 11 bases lining up with TRBD2. Germline CDR1 reads MDHEN; CDR2 reads SYDVKM. The CDR3 has 16 amino acids. Losses at the gene ends were 4 bases for V and 2 bases for J; bases not matched to a gene: 4. CDR3 in amino acids: CASSSSSGGTKNIQYF. The CDR3 DNA sequence: TGTGCCAGCAGTTCATCTAGCGGGGGGACCAAAAACATTCAGTACTTC.

This chain uses TRBV19 with TRBJ1-2, with no clear D. This CDR3 has 14 amino acids. Germline CDR1 and CDR2: LNHDA and SQIVND (reference sequence). Trimming pared 5 bases from V and 9 bases from J, leaving 19 bases between. The DNA of the CDR3 is TGTGCCAGTAGTGAGAGGGCTCCGCCCCAACGCTACACCTTC. This gives the protein CASSERAPPQRYTF.

Only a few counts were recorded for this clone. V gene TRBV5-1 combines with J gene TRBJ2-7; D may be TRBD1 (6 bases). The V end was cut by 3 bases, the J end by 1 base, with 14 bases between. Germline V gene data show CDR1 as SGHRS and CDR2 as YFSETQ. This CDR3 spans 15 amino acids. CDR3 protein: CASSSGVIMSYEQYF. The CDR3 DNA reads TGCGCCAGCAGCTCAGGGGTTATTATGTCCTACGAGCAGTACTTC.

The rearrangement joins TRBV4-1 to TRBJ1-1; D may be TRBD1 (6 bases). V lost 2 bases to trimming and J lost 0 bases, with 7 bases between them. Germline V lookup: CDR1 MGHRA, CDR2 YSYEKL. This CDR3 has 14 amino acids. CDR3 nucleotides: TGCGCCAGCAGCCAATCAGGGGTGAACACTGAAGCTTTCTTT. This encodes CASSQSGVNTEAFF.